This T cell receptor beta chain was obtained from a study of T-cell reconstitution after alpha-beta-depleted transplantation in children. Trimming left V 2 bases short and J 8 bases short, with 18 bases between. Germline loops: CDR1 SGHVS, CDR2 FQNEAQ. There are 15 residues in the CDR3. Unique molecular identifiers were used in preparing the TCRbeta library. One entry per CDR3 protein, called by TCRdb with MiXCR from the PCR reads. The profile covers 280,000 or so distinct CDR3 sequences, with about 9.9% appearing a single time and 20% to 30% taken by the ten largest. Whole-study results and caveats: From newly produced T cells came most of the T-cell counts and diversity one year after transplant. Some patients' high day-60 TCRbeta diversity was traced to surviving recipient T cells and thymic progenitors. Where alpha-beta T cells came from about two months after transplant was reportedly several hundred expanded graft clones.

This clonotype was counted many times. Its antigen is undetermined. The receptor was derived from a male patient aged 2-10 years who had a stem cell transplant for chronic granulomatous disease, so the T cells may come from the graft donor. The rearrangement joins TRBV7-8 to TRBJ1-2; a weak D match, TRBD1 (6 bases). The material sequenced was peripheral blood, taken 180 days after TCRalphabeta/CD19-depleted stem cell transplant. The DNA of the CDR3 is TGTGCCAGCAGCTTACTATTGGGAGGGGGAGAGGGCTACACCTTC. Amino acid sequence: CASSLLLGGGEGYTF.